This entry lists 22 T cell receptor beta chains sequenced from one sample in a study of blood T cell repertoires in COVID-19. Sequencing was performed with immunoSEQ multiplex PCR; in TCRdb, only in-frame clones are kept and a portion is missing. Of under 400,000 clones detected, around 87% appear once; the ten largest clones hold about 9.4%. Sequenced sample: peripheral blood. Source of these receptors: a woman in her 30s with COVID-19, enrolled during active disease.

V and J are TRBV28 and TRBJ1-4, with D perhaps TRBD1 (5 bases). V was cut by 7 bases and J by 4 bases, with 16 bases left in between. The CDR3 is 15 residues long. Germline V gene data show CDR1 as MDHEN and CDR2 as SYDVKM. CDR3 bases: TGTGCCAGCATCCAGAGGAGGGGTGGTAATGAAAAACTGTTTTTT. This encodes CASIQRRGGNEKLFF. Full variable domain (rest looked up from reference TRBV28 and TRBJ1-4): DVKVTQSSRYLVKRTGEKVFLECVQDMDHENMFWYRQDPGLGLRLIYFSYDVKMKEKGDIPEGYSVSREKKERFSLILESASTNQTSMYLCASIQRRGGNEKLFFGSGTQLSVL.

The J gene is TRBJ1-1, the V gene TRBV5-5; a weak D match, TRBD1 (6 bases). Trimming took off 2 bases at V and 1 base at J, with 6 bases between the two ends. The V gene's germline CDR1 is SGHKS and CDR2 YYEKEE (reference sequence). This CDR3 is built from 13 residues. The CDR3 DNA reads TGTGCCAGCAGCTTACAGGGGAACACTGAAGCTTTCTTT. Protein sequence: CASSLQGNTEAFF.

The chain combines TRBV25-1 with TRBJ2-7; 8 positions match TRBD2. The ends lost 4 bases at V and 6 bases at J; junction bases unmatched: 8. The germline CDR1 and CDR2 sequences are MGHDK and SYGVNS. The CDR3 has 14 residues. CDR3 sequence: CASSVLAGRGEQYF. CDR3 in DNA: TGTGCCAGCAGTGTTCTAGCGGGTAGAGGCGAGCAGTACTTC.

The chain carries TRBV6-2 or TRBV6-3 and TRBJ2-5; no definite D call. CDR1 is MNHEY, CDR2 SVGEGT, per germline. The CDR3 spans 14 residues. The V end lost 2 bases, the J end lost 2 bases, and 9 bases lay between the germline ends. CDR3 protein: CASSYDQVQETQYF. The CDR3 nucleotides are TGTGCCAGCAGTTACGATCAGGTTCAAGAGACCCAGTACTTC.

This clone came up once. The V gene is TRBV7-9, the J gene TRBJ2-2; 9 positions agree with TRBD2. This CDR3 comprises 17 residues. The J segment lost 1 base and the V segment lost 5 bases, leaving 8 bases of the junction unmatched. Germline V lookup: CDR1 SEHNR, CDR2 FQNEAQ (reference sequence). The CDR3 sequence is CASSRQLAGLNTGELFF. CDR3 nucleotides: TGTGCCAGCAGCCGACAGCTAGCGGGACTGAACACCGGGGAGCTGTTTTTT. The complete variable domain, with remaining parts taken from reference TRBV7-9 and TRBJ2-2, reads DTGVSQNPRHKITKRGQNVTFRCDPISEHNRLYWYRQTLGQGPEFLTYFQNEAQLEKSRLLSDRFSAERPKGSFSTLEIQRTEQGDSAMYLCASSRQLAGLNTGELFFGEGSRLTVL.

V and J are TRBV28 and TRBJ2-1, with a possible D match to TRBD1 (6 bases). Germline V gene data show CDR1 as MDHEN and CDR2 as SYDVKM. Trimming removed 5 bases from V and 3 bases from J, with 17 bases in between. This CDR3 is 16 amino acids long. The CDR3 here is CASSPPRDINYNEQFF. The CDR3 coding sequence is TGTGCCAGCAGTCCCCCCAGGGACATAAACTACAATGAGCAGTTCTTC. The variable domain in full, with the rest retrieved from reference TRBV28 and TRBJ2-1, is DVKVTQSSRYLVKRTGEKVFLECVQDMDHENMFWYRQDPGLGLRLIYFSYDVKMKEKGDIPEGYSVSREKKERFSLILESASTNQTSMYLCASSPPRDINYNEQFFGPGTRLTVL.

The CDR3 bases are TGTGCCATCCTCCCATCGTTTGCTCCAGCCTACGAGCAGTACTTC. Protein product: CAILPSFAPAYEQYF. The V and J genes are TRBV3-1 (or the pseudogene TRBV3-2) and TRBJ2-7; D unclear. The CDR3 covers 15 residues. Deletions cut 10 bases from V and 2 bases from J, with 21 bases between. The germline V gene encodes CDR1 LGHDT and CDR2 YNNKEL (reference sequence).

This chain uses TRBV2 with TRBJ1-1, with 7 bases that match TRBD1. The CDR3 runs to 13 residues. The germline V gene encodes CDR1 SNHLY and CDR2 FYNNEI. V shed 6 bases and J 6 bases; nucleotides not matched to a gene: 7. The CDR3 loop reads CASRIDRVPEAFF. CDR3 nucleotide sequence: TGTGCCAGCAGAATTGACAGGGTCCCTGAAGCTTTCTTT.

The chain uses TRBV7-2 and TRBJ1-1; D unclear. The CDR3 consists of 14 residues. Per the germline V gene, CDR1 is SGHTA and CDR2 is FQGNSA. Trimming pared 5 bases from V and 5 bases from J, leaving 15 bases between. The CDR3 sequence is CASSNGRGGTEAFF. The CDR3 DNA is TGTGCCAGCAGCAACGGACGGGGAGGGACTGAAGCTTTCTTT.

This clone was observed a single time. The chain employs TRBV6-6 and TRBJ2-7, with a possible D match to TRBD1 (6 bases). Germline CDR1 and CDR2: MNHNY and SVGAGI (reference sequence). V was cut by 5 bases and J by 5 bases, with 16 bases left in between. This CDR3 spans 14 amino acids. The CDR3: CASSPGTFSNEQYF. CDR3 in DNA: TGTGCCAGCAGTCCTGGGACATTTTCGAACGAGCAGTACTTC.

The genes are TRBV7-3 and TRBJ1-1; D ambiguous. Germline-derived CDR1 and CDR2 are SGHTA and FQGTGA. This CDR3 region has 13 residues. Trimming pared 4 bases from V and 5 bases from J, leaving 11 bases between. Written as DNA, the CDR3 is TGTGCCAGCAGCTCCCTAGGCGGAACTGAAGCTTTCTTT. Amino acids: CASSSLGGTEAFF.

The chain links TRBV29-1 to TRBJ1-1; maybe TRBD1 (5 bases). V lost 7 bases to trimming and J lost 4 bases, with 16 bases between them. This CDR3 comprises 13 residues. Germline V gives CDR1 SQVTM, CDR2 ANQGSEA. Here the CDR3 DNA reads TGCAGCGGCTTAGTCAGGGAGGGCACTGAAGCTTTCTTT. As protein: CSGLVREGTEAFF.

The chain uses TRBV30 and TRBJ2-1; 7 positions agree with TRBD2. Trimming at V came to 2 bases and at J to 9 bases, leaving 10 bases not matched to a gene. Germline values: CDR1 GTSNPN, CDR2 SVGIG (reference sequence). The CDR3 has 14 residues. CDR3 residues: CAWSPSGRAIEQFF. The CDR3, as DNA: TGTGCCTGGAGTCCATCAGGGAGGGCCATTGAGCAGTTCTTC.

As DNA, the CDR3 is TGTGCCAGCAGCATCTCAAGCGGGTTCCAAGAGACCCAGTACTTC. This codes for CASSISSGFQETQYF. V usage is TRBV11-2 and J usage is TRBJ2-5; D is perhaps TRBD2 (6 bases). The CDR3 runs to 15 residues. V was pared by 5 bases and J by 1 base, with 14 bases between. The germline V gene has CDR1 SGHAT and CDR2 FQNNGV.

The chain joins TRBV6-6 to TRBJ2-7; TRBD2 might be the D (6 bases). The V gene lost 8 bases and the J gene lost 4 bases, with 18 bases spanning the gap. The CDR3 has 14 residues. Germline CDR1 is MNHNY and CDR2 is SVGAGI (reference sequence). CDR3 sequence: CASQFGGVGYEQYF. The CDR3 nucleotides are TGTGCCAGCCAATTCGGAGGGGTGGGGTACGAGCAGTACTTC.

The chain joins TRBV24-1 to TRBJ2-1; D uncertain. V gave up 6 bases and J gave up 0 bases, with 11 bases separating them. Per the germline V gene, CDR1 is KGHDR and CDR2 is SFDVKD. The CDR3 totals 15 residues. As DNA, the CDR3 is TGTGCCACCAGTTCTCACAAACGCTCCTACAATGAGCAGTTCTTC. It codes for CATSSHKRSYNEQFF.

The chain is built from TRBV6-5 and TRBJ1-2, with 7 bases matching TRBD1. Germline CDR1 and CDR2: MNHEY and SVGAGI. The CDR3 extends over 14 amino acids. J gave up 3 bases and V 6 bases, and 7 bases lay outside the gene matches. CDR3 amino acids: CASRLDRDYYGYTF. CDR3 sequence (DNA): TGTGCCAGCAGACTAGACAGGGACTACTATGGCTACACCTTC.

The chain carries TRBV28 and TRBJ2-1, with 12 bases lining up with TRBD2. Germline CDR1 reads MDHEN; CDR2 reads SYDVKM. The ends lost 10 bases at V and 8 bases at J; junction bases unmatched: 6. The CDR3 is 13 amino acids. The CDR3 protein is CATRTSGTDEQFF. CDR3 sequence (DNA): TGTGCCACCCGGACTAGCGGGACTGATGAGCAGTTCTTC.

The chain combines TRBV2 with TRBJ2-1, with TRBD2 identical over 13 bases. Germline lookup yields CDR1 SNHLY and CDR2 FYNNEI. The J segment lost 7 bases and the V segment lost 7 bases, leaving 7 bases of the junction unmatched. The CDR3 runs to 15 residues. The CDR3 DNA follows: TGTGCCAGCAACCTCGGACTAGCGGGAGTGAATGAGCAGTTCTTC. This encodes CASNLGLAGVNEQFF.

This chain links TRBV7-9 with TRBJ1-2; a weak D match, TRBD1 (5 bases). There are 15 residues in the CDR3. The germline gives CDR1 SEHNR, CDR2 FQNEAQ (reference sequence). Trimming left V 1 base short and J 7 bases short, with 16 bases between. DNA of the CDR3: TGTGCCAGCAGCTTAGTAAGCAGGGTTTATCTTGGCTACACCTTC. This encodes CASSLVSRVYLGYTF.

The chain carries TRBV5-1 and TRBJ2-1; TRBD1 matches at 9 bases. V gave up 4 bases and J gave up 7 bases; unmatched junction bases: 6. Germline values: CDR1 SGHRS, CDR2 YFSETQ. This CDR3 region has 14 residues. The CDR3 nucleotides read TGCGCCAGCAGCACCAGGGACAGGGCTAATGAGCAGTTCTTC. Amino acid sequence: CASSTRDRANEQFF.

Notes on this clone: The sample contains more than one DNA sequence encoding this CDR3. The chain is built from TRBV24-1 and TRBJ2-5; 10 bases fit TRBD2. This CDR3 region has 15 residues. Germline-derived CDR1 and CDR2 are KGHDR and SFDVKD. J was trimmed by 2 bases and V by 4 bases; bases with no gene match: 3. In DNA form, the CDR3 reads TGTGCCACCAGTGAACCGACTAGCGGGCAAGAGACCCAGTACTTC. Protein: CATSEPTSGQETQYF.